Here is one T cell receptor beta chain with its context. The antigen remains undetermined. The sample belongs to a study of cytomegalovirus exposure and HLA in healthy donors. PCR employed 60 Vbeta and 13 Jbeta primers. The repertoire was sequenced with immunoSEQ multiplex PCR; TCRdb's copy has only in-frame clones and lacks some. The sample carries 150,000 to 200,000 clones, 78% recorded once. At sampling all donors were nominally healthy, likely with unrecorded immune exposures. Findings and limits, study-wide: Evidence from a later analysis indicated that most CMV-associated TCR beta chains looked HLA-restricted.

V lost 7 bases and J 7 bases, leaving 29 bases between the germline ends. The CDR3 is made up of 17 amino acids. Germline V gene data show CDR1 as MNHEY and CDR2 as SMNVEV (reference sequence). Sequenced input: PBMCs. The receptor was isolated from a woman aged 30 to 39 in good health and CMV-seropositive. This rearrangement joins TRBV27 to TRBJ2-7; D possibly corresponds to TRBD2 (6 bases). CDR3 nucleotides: TGTGCCAGCAACCCAAGCTGGGGGGACTCCCAGAAGGGAGAGCAGTACTTC. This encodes CASNPSWGDSQKGEQYF.